A selection of T cell receptor beta chains follows, all from one sample in a study of cytomegalovirus exposure and HLA in healthy donors. Sequenced by immunoSEQ multiplex PCR; TCRdb stores in-frame clones only, minus some. This sample's table reports tens of thousands of clones. The sequenced sample was PBMCs. The receptors here all came from a male donor in good health and CMV-seronegative. Each CDR3 is given with its conserved first and last residue. Fields, in order: J gene, D gene, CDR3 length, clone size, V gene, CDR3 DNA, CDR3 protein. The D gene is left open where the match is weak. Some rows mark clone size as missing; the rest say once, few, many or name a class of expanded clone.

TRBJ2-7	NA	11	NA	TRBV30	TGTGCCTGGAGTTCAGGGTACGAGCAGTACTTC	CAWSSGYEQYF
TRBJ2-7	TRBD2	15	NA	TRBV7-9	TGTGCCAGCAGTCCTGGACTAGCGGTGTCCTACGAGCAGTACTTC	CASSPGLAVSYEQYF
TRBJ2-2	NA	15	NA	TRBV7-6	TGTGCCAGCAGCTCCGCTGGCCCGGCTAGGAGGGAGCTGTTTTTT	CASSSAGPARRELFF
TRBJ2-5	NA	13	NA	TRBV25-1	TGTGCCAGCAGGGTCAGGGACCAAGAGACCCAGTACTTC	CASRVRDQETQYF
TRBJ2-3	NA	15	NA	TRBV30	TGTGCCTGGAGCGGAACAGGGTCCCGAACAGATACGCAGTATTTT	CAWSGTGSRTDTQYF
TRBJ1-4	NA	16	NA	TRBV7-2	TGTGCCAGCAGCTTAGAAACGGGACTGATTAATGAAAAACTGTTTTTT	CASSLETGLINEKLFF
TRBJ2-5	TRBD1	16	NA	TRBV7-6	TGTGCCAGCAGCCGCGGACAGGGGGCAGGAGGGGAGACCCAGTACTTC	CASSRGQGAGGETQYF
TRBJ2-5	TRBD2	14	NA	TRBV29-1	TGCAGCGCTAGGGCTAGCGGTCGGGGGGAGACCCAGTACTTC	CSARASGRGETQYF
TRBJ1-2	TRBD1	15	NA	TRBV6-6	TGTGCCAGCAGCGGAGGACAGGGCCATAACTATGGCTACACCTTC	CASSGGQGHNYGYTF
TRBJ2-1	TRBD2	15	medium-sized	TRBV11-2	TGTGCCAGCAGCTGGCTAGCGGGAGGATTAAATGAGCAGTTCTTC	CASSWLAGGLNEQFF
TRBJ2-1	NA	15	NA	TRBV4-2	TGTGCCAGCAGCCAAGGGGCGGGGCCCTACAATGAGCAGTTCTTC	CASSQGAGPYNEQFF
TRBJ2-3	NA	15	NA	TRBV7-9	TGTGCCAGCAGCTTAGCCGGACTCAACACAGATACGCAGTATTTT	CASSLAGLNTDTQYF
TRBJ1-3	NA	18	NA	TRBV11-2	TGTGCCAGCAGCTCAGAGATGGCAGGGGAGCCCAGAAGAAACACCATATATTTT	CASSSEMAGEPRRNTIYF
TRBJ1-2	NA	14	NA	TRBV5-1	TGCGCCAGCAGGGGGGGAGAGCTGAACTATGGCTACACCTTC	CASRGGELNYGYTF
TRBJ2-4	TRBD2	16	NA	TRBV6-1	TGTGCCAGCAGTGAAGCGGTAGAAGCGGGATGGAGGGATCAGTACTTC	CASSEAVEAGWRDQYF
TRBJ1-5	TRBD1	18	NA	TRBV27	TGTGCCAGCAGTTTATATTGGGACAGGGGGCATCGCAATCAGCCCCAGCATTTT	CASSLYWDRGHRNQPQHF
TRBJ2-5	TRBD1	15	NA	TRBV5-1	TGCGCCAGCAGCAGCTCGGGACAGCCAGAAGAGACCCAGTACTTC	CASSSSGQPEETQYF